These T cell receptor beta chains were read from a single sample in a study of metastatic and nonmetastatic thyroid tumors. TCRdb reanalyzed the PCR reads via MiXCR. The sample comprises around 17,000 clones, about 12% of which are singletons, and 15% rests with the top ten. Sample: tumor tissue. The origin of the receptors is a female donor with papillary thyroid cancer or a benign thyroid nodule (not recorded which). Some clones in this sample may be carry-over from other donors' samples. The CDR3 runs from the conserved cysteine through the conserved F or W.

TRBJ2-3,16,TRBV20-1,CSARARWGWGTDTQYF
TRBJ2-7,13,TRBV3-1,CASSPRLEYEQYF
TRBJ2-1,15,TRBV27,CASSLLAGIGNEQFF
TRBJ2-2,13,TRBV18,CASSSMGAGELFF
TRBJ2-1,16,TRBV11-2,CASSTRGTGGNNEQFF
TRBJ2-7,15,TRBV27,CASSLGLGLSYEQYF
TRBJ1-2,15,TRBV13,CASSSTGGWNYGYTF
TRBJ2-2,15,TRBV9,CASSVDESFPGELFF
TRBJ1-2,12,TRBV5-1,CASAGQNYGYTF
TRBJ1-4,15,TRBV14,CASSPRGCTNEKLFF
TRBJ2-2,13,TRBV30,CAWSYRANGELFF
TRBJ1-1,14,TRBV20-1,CSARELRENTEAFF
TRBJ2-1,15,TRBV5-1,CASSLVAGGLNEQFF
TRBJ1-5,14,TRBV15,CATSRGQVQEPQHF
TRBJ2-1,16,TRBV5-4,CASSAATGGSYNEQFF
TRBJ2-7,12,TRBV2,CASSPWTGEQYF
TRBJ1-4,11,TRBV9,CASSVPEKLFF
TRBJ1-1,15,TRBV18,CASSPQTGQNTEAFF
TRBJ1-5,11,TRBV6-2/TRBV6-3,CASSYNQPQHF
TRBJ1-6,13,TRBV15,CATSRETSKPLHF
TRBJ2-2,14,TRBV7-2,CASRGVVYTGELFF
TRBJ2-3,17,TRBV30,CAWSEGPQGQGPDTQYF
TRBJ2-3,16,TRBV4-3,CASSQATGYFTDTQYF
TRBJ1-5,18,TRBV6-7,CASSYSGQGPFSNQPQHF
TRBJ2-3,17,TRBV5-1,CASSPRLAGDGTDTQYF
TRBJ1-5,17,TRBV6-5,CASSYLPGQVSNQPQHF
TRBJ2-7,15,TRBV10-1,CASSKGRFFPYEQYF
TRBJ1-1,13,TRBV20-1,CSARRDANTEAFF
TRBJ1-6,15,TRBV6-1,CASSEGTAGNSPLHF
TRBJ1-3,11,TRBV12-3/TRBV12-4,CASSSRGTIYF
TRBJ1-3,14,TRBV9,CASTTGPSGNTIYF
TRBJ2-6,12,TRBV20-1,CSASHGNDVLTF
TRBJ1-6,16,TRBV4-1,CASSQALDRAYSPLHF
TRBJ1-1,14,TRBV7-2,CASSPDRDWTEAFF
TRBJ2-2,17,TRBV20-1,CSASGLAGGLYTGELFF
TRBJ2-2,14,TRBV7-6,CASSLVGQSGELFF
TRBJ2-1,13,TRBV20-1,CSAVRPPYNEQSF
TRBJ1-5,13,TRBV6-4,CASSEGPNQPQHF
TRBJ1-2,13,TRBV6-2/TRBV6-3,CASRRTDDYGYTF
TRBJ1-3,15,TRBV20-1,CSASRRWGDGDTIYF
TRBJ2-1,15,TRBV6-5,CASSSGADPYNEQFF
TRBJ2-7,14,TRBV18,CASSPGQGIYEQYF
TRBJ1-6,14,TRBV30,CAWSPWTGGSPLHF
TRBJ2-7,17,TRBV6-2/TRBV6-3,CASSYGVEGFRSYEQYF